This T cell receptor beta chain was profiled in a study of blood T cell repertoires in COVID-19 (TCRdb year 2020). For context, the study as a whole: The collaborator samples originated in the United States, Italy and Spain and spanned the acute and convalescent phases of COVID-19. The material from the prospective study consisted of cDNA or gDNA derived from T cells, B-cell-depleted T cells, or PBMCs. The dataset comprised deeply sampled blood TCRbeta repertoires from subjects exposed to, actively infected with, or recovered from COVID-19. The repertoires were released in a freely available public database intended as a resource for research on the immune response to SARS-CoV-2. The samples were drawn from two sources: the first 160 participants of the ongoing ImmuneRACE study, and about 1,300 subjects contributed by 6 global collaborators. Sample metadata almost always included a de-identified subject ID, COVID-19 status, age in years and sex. Where available, HLA class I and class II types were obtained from metadata supplied by the sample provider rather than from assay-based typing. Study-wide conclusions, independent of this receptor: How much clinical and demographic metadata was included differed by source and by participant, and the metadata was provided uncurated.

Participants in the prospective study were enrolled through a virtual design, were aged about 18 to 100 years, and lived in under 25 United States geographic areas. In the prospective study, cohorts were assigned on the basis of participant-reported clinical history obtained from a screening survey and a study questionnaire. For ImmuneRACE Cohort 3, a participant was defined as recovered based on two consecutive negative NP/OP PCR tests, clearance by a healthcare professional, or resolution of symptoms. Each participant in the prospective study had whole blood, serum and a nasopharyngeal or oropharyngeal swab collected by mobile phlebotomists. Additional blood draws and questionnaires over an approximately 2-month period could optionally be provided by prospective study participants. Before DNA extraction, blood samples from the prospective study were shipped at room temperature or frozen. TCRbeta CDR3 regions were amplified from genomic DNA using the immunoSEQ Assay, a bias-controlled multiplex PCR. Concerning the study's data processing: Nucleated cell counts per sample were estimated from amplification of reference gene primers within the assay. To quantify the absolute abundance of each unique TCRbeta CDR3 rearrangement, sequence reads were collapsed and filtered. For each sample, productive Simpson clonality was calculated by taking the square root of Simpson's diversity index across productive rearrangements. TCRdb stores this immuneACCESS table with in-frame sequences only. Part of the clones is absent; in the studies checked, under half of the shortfall reflects unresolved V genes, and no reason is known for the rest. That table furnishes V, J and clone size, whereas the DNA furnished D and trimming. Present in this sample are some 200,000 clones, about nine tenths of which were seen just once. 2% to 2.5% of the sample is held by the ten biggest clonotypes.

As regards this clone: The antigen it recognizes is unknown. Per-nucleotide qualities are absent, and no much larger clonotype sits a single base away.

The CDR3 covers 14 residues, taking in both the cysteine and the phenylalanine. CDR3 DNA only is kept here, 42 bases in frame from base 1. According to the germline V gene, CDR1 reads MNHEY and CDR2 reads SVGAGI. Germline trimming amounts to 6 bases on V and 5 bases on J, with 2 as the count of junction bases outside the gene matches. Specimen: PBMCs or T cells enriched from blood (not recorded which). The source of this sequence is a young woman who had recovered from COVID-19. The rearrangement joined TRBV6-5 to TRBJ2-1, with 12 junctional bases fitting TRBD2. At the DNA level, the sequence is TGTGCCAGCAGCGGACTAGCGGGGAACAATGAGCAGTTCTTC. It specifies CASSGLAGNNEQFF.